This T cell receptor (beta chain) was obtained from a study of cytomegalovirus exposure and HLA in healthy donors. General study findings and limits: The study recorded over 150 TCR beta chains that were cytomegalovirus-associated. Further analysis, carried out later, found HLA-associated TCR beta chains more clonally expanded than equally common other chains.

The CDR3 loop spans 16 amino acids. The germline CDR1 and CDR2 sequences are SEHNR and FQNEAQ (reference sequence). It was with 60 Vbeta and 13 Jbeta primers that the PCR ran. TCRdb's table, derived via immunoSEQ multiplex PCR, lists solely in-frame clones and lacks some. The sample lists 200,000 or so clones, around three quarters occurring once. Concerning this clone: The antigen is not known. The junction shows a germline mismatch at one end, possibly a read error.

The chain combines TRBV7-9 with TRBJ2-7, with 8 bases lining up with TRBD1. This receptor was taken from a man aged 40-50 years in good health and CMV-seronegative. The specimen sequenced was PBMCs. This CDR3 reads CSSSFGSGTGGYEQYF. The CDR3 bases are TGTTCCAGCAGCTTTGGATCCGGGACAGGAGGGTACGAGCAGTACTTC.